The entry below gives a single TCR beta chain sequence along with its context. This specimen comes from a study of blood T cell repertoires in COVID-19. Original handling: Amplification of reference gene primers was used by the study to estimate nucleated cell counts. TCRdb keeps only in-frame clones here, not all; method: immunoSEQ multiplex PCR. V and J calls and clone size follow that table, whereas D and trimming were derived from the DNA. The sample comprises roughly 43,000 clones, about nine tenths of which are singletons, and 15% to 17% rests with the top ten. The CDR3 is made up of 16 amino acids. Germline values: CDR1 LGHDT, CDR2 YNNKEL (reference sequence). The V and J ends lost 4 bases and 4 bases, in that order; junction bases with no gene match: 8.

The origin of this receptor is a man in his 70s with active COVID-19. The sample comprised peripheral blood. The rearrangement uses TRBV3-1 (or the pseudogene TRBV3-2) and TRBJ2-5; 11 nucleotides line up with TRBD2. Here the CDR3 DNA reads TGTGCCAGCAGCCCGAGGGTAGCGGGGGGGCGAGAGACCCAGTACTTC. This translates into CASSPRVAGGRETQYF.